These 31 T cell receptor beta chains were sequenced from one sample in a study of identical twins. TCRdb re-called the 5' RACE reads with MiXCR, one entry per CDR3 protein. The sample contains 1.5 million or so distinct CDR3 sequences, 25% to 35% of which appear only once. Material for sequencing was cord blood. The receptors derive from a newborn girl in good health.

The chain combines TRBV5-1 with TRBJ2-3, with 12 bases lining up with TRBD2. V trimming: 3 bases; J trimming: 7 bases; junction bases outside the gene matches: 6. The CDR3 consists of 15 residues. Per the germline V gene, CDR1 is SGHRS and CDR2 is YFSETQ. The CDR3 is CASSYLAGGRYTQYF. The CDR3 coding sequence is TGCGCCAGCAGCTACCTAGCGGGGGGGCGATATACGCAGTATTTT.

The chain uses TRBV6-2 or TRBV6-3 and TRBJ1-5, with 7 bases fitting TRBD1. Germline assignment: CDR1 MNHEY and CDR2 SVGEGT. This CDR3 comprises 16 residues. V was pared by 8 bases and J by 0 bases, with 10 bases of the junction left unmatched. CDR3 protein: CASRRDRPYSNQPQHF. CDR3 bases: TGTGCCAGCCGGCGGGACAGACCCTATAGCAATCAGCCCCAGCATTTT.

Ten or more counts support this clonotype. The rearrangement uses TRBV11-2 and TRBJ2-7; weak D call: TRBD1 (5 bases). Between the trimmed V and J ends, which lost 1 base and 2 bases, there was a span of 12 bases. The CDR3 sequence is 15 residues long. Germline CDR1 is SGHAT and CDR2 is FQNNGV. CDR3 DNA sequence: TGTGCCAGCAGCTTAGGGGCGACAGAACCCTACGAGCAGTACTTC. It encodes CASSLGATEPYEQYF.

The rearrangement joins TRBV7-2 to TRBJ2-1, with 9 positions matching TRBD2. V shed 3 bases and J 9 bases; nucleotides not matched to a gene: 9. CDR3 length: 15 amino acids. Per the germline V gene, CDR1 is SGHTA and CDR2 is FQGNSA. The CDR3 DNA reads TGTGCCAGCAGCTTTAGCGGGAGCATCCAGAGTGAGCAGTTCTTC. This encodes CASSFSGSIQSEQFF.

V and J are TRBV20-1 and TRBJ2-7; D gene uncertain. V lost 5 bases, J lost 7 bases, and 18 bases lay in between. Germline V gene sequence: CDR1 DFQATT, CDR2 SNEGSKA (reference sequence). The length of the CDR3 is 13 residues. The CDR3 here is CSARKPPRREQYF. CDR3 bases: TGCAGTGCTCGTAAACCTCCTAGAAGGGAGCAGTACTTC.

Many counts were recorded for this clonotype. The CDR3 nucleotides read TGTGCCAGCAGTTACAGTTGGGGACGACACTCTGGGGCCAACGTCCTGACTTTC. Its protein is CASSYSWGRHSGANVLTF. V gene TRBV6-5 combines with J gene TRBJ2-6; D is tentatively TRBD1 or TRBD2 (5 bases each). The CDR3 covers 18 residues. V lost 2 bases and J 0 bases, leaving 14 bases between the germline ends. CDR1 and CDR2 from the germline V gene are MNHEY and SVGAGI.

There are many counts of this clonotype. J is TRBJ1-2 and V is TRBV14; no clear D. Trimming stripped 3 bases from V and 4 bases from J, with 9 bases between. This CDR3 has 13 amino acids. Germline CDR1 reads SGHDN; CDR2 reads FVKESK. The DNA of the CDR3 is TGTGCCAGCAGCCAGGGGAGATTCTATGGCTACACCTTC. It specifies CASSQGRFYGYTF.

This clonotype was counted only a few times. The rearrangement links TRBV20-1 to TRBJ2-1; the D gene is possibly TRBD2 (6 bases). Trimming left V 6 bases short and J 7 bases short, with 19 bases between. This CDR3 contains 14 residues. CDR1 and CDR2 from the germline V gene are DFQATT and SNEGSKA (reference sequence). The CDR3 DNA follows: TGCAGTGCCCCCCCTAGCGCTTCCTCGAATGAGCAGTTCTTC. It encodes CSAPPSASSNEQFF.

This clonotype was picked up a small number of times. V usage is TRBV14 and J usage is TRBJ2-7; possibly TRBD2 for D (6 bases). CDR3 size: 14 residues. Trimming took 4 bases from V and 3 from J, leaving 13 bases between them. CDR1 and CDR2 from the germline V gene are SGHDN and FVKESK. The CDR3 region has the DNA TGTGCCAGCAGCCGTGGGGGGAGGTTCTACGAGCAGTACTTC. Amino acid sequence: CASSRGGRFYEQYF. Full variable domain (missing parts from reference TRBV14 and TRBJ2-7): EAGVTQFPSHSVIEKGQTVTLRCDPISGHDNLYWYRRVMGKEIKFLLHFVKESKQDESGMPNNRFLAERTGGTYSTLKVQPAELEDSGVYFCASSRGGRFYEQYFGPGTRLTVT.

This clonotype has a handful of counts. The chain uses TRBV3-1 and TRBJ1-2; D possibly corresponds to TRBD1 (5 bases). Trimming stripped 0 bases from V and 8 bases from J, with 13 bases between. This CDR3 is 14 amino acids long. Germline CDR1 reads LGHDT; CDR2 reads YNNKEL (reference sequence). CDR3 in DNA: TGTGCCAGCAGCCAAGAAAGAGGGACGGAAGGCTACACCTTC. It is translated as CASSQERGTEGYTF.

This clonotype appeared many times. The genes are TRBV20-1 and TRBJ2-3, with D perhaps TRBD2 (6 bases). V was pared by 3 bases and J by 3 bases, with 10 bases between. Germline V gene lookup returns CDR1 DFQATT and CDR2 SNEGSKA (reference sequence). The CDR3 is 13 residues long. In DNA form, the CDR3 reads TGCAGTGCTAGGACTAGTTGGACAGATACGCAGTATTTT. This codes for CSARTSWTDTQYF.

This chain connects TRBV10-3 to TRBJ2-5; 14 nucleotides match TRBD2. This CDR3 comprises 13 residues. V gave up 5 bases and J gave up 11 bases; unmatched junction bases: 4. From germline, CDR1 is ENHRY and CDR2 SYGVKD. The DNA of the CDR3 is TGTGCCATCAGTTGGGGACTAGCGGGGGAGCAGTACTTC. Its translation is CAISWGLAGEQYF.

Only a few counts were recorded for this clonotype. The chain couples TRBV27 to TRBJ2-7; D gene uncertain. V was cut by 4 bases and J by 6 bases, with 10 bases left in between. Germline values: CDR1 MNHEY, CDR2 SMNVEV (reference sequence). This CDR3 contains 12 residues. The CDR3: CASSSPTGEQYF. The CDR3 bases are TGTGCCAGCAGTTCCCCCACGGGCGAGCAGTACTTC.

This chain uses TRBV5-1 with TRBJ2-7, with D maybe TRBD2 (5 bases). The better agreement between TRBJ2-5 and the DNA end casts doubt on the J call. The CDR3 has 14 residues. The germline gives CDR1 SGHRS, CDR2 YFSETQ. Written as DNA, the CDR3 is TGCGCCAGCAGCTTGTCGGGGATCTGGGAGACCCAGTACTTC. Its translation is CASSLSGIWETQYF.

There are a few counts of this clonotype. The chain carries TRBV15 and TRBJ2-3; D remains ambiguous. Trimming cost V 0 bases and J 1 base, with 5 bases left between them. Germline CDR1 reads LNHNV; CDR2 reads YYDKDF (reference sequence). The CDR3 sequence is 14 residues long. DNA of the CDR3: TGTGCCACCAGCAGAGATCACGGCACAGATACGCAGTATTTT. Its translation: CATSRDHGTDTQYF.

The CDR3 here is CASSHETGLGYGYTF. CDR3 DNA sequence: TGTGCCAGCAGCCACGAGACAGGGTTGGGCTATGGCTACACCTTC. The rearrangement links TRBV5-6 to TRBJ1-2, with TRBD1 identical over 7 bases. Germline V CDR1 and CDR2: SGHDT, YYEEEE. V dropped 4 bases and J dropped 4; count of bases not matched to a gene: 10. CDR3 size: 15 residues.

This chain joins TRBV25-1 and TRBJ1-2; a weak D match, TRBD1 (5 bases). Germline values: CDR1 MGHDK, CDR2 SYGVNS. Deletions cut 2 bases from V and 1 base from J, with 11 bases between. The length of the CDR3 is 15 residues. In DNA, the CDR3 is TGTGCCAGCAGTGAACTGGAGGGACTTAACTATGGCTACACCTTC. It is translated as CASSELEGLNYGYTF.

This clonotype showed up just a few times. V and J are TRBV20-1 and TRBJ1-6; weak D call: TRBD1 (5 bases). From germline, CDR1 is DFQATT and CDR2 SNEGSKA (reference sequence). The CDR3 length is 12 residues. V was clipped by 7 bases and J by 9 bases, with 13 bases between them. The CDR3 reads CSVLNGGSPLHF. CDR3 nucleotide sequence: TGCAGTGTTCTCAACGGGGGTTCACCCCTCCACTTT.

The chain joins TRBV5-1 to TRBJ2-3, with D tentatively TRBD2 (7 bases). V lost 0 bases and J lost 4, with 15 bases in between. The CDR3 runs 16 residues. Germline CDR1 is SGHRS and CDR2 is YFSETQ. The CDR3 DNA sequence: TGCGCCAGCAGCTTGGACTTGGGGGGGCCCTCAGATACGCAGTATTTT. Protein sequence: CASSLDLGGPSDTQYF.

The chain joins TRBV20-1 to TRBJ2-3, with 7 nucleotides matching TRBD2. The junction had 13 bases not matched to a gene; V was cut back by 4 bases and J by 0 bases. The CDR3 loop spans 17 amino acids. CDR1 and CDR2 (germline): DFQATT, SNEGSKA (reference sequence). The CDR3, as DNA: TGCAGTGCTACTACAGGACCACCGGGACTAAGCACAGATACGCAGTATTTT. Protein sequence: CSATTGPPGLSTDTQYF.

This clonotype has at least ten counts. V is TRBV29-1 and J is TRBJ1-2, with D perhaps matching TRBD1 (6 bases). Germline V gene sequence: CDR1 SQVTM, CDR2 ANQGSEA. Trimming took off 2 bases at V and 7 bases at J, with 14 bases between the two ends. This CDR3 is 13 amino acids long. DNA of the CDR3: TGCAGCGTTGAATGGGGAAGAGGGGGTGGCTACACCTTC. It yields the protein CSVEWGRGGGYTF.

This clonotype has only a few counts. The chain has TRBV20-1 and TRBJ1-2; a weak D match, TRBD1 (5 bases). V was clipped by 2 bases and J by 6 bases, with 13 bases between them. The germline V gene has CDR1 DFQATT and CDR2 SNEGSKA (reference sequence). The CDR3 is 13 amino acids. The CDR3 reads CSARSPAGHGYTF. The CDR3 DNA reads as TGCAGTGCTAGATCCCCGGCAGGGCATGGCTACACCTTC.

This clonotype was counted between two and nine times. The rearrangement links TRBV11-2 to TRBJ1-3; 8 nucleotides line up with TRBD1. J was trimmed by 0 bases and V by 5 bases; bases with no gene match: 9. Germline V lookup: CDR1 SGHAT, CDR2 FQNNGV. The CDR3 loop spans 17 amino acids. In DNA, the CDR3 is TGTGCCAGCAGCCCACTCGGACAGGGTTACTCTGGAAACACCATATATTTT. Translating gives CASSPLGQGYSGNTIYF.

The gene calls are TRBV5-1 and TRBJ2-3, with D tentatively TRBD2 (6 bases). Germline CDR1 reads SGHRS; CDR2 reads YFSETQ. Trimming left V 7 bases short and J 2 bases short, with 17 bases between. The CDR3 totals 15 residues. The CDR3 DNA is TGCGCCAGCGAAGAGGGCGCGGGATTCACAGATACGCAGTATTTT. As protein: CASEEGAGFTDTQYF.

The V gene is TRBV4-2, the J gene TRBJ2-3; 10 nucleotides agree with TRBD2. This CDR3 is built from 21 residues. V shed 1 base and J 3 bases; nucleotides not matched to a gene: 19. Germline CDR1 reads LGHNA; CDR2 reads YNFKEQ. The CDR3 loop reads CASSQGMILAGVFWGTDTQYF. CDR3 in DNA: TGTGCCAGCAGCCAAGGAATGATTCTAGCGGGAGTTTTTTGGGGGACAGATACGCAGTATTTT.

As regards this clonotype: Its ends do not fully match the called genes, so a read error is possible. The chain has TRBV29-1 and TRBJ1-1; D uncertain. Germline V gene sequence: CDR1 SQVTM, CDR2 ANQGSEA. CDR3 size: 13 residues. The CDR3 region has the DNA TGCAGCGCTGAAAAACAGACTAACACTGAAGCTTTCTTT. As protein: CSAEKQTNTEAFF.

At least ten counts were recorded for this clonotype. The rearrangement uses TRBV29-1 and TRBJ1-4; D gene uncertain. The V end was cut by 4 bases, the J end by 0 bases, with 6 bases between. The CDR3 loop spans 13 amino acids. CDR1 is SQVTM and CDR2 is ANQGSEA in the germline V gene. CDR3 region: CSVVGATNEKLFF. The DNA for the CDR3 is TGCAGCGTTGTAGGTGCAACTAATGAAAAACTGTTTTTT.

This clonotype was seen once. The rearrangement links TRBV20-1 to TRBJ2-1; TRBD2 agrees at 8 bases. Per germline, CDR1 DFQATT and CDR2 SNEGSKA (reference sequence). The CDR3 extends over 15 amino acids. After removal of 1 base from V and 1 base from J, the junction contained 3 bases not matched to a gene. CDR3 residues: CSARVAGWSYNEQFF. CDR3 in DNA: TGCAGTGCTAGAGTAGCGGGATGGTCCTACAATGAGCAGTTCTTC.

This chain links TRBV7-9 with TRBJ2-7, with D uncertain. The CDR3 sequence is 15 residues long. Trimming took 4 bases from V and 3 from J, leaving 16 bases between them. Germline V lookup: CDR1 SEHNR, CDR2 FQNEAQ (reference sequence). CDR3: CASSSRQTPYYEQYF. The CDR3 DNA sequence: TGTGCCAGCAGCTCTAGACAAACCCCTTACTACGAGCAGTACTTC. Drawing the rest from reference TRBV7-9 and TRBJ2-7, the complete variable domain is DTGVSQNPRHKITKRGQNVTFRCDPISEHNRLYWYRQTLGQGPEFLTYFQNEAQLEKSRLLSDRFSAERPKGSFSTLEIQRTEQGDSAMYLCASSSRQTPYYEQYFGPGTRLTVT.

This chain uses TRBV7-9 with TRBJ2-3; 7 nucleotides line up with TRBD2. The CDR3 loop spans 18 amino acids. Germline assignment: CDR1 SEHNR and CDR2 FQNEAQ (reference sequence). The J segment lost 2 bases and the V segment lost 4 bases, leaving 15 bases of the junction unmatched. The DNA of the CDR3 is TGTGCCAGCAGCTCACCACCAGGCGCTAGCGGCCCCACAGATACGCAGTATTTT. Translating it yields CASSSPPGASGPTDTQYF.

This chain uses TRBV20-1 with TRBJ1-2; D not certain. Germline CDR1 and CDR2: DFQATT and SNEGSKA (reference sequence). The CDR3 is 12 amino acids. V gave up 6 bases and J gave up 5 bases, with 13 bases separating them. DNA of the CDR3: TGCAGTGCCTTGTCGGTTTTGTATGGCTACACCTTC. It codes for CSALSVLYGYTF.